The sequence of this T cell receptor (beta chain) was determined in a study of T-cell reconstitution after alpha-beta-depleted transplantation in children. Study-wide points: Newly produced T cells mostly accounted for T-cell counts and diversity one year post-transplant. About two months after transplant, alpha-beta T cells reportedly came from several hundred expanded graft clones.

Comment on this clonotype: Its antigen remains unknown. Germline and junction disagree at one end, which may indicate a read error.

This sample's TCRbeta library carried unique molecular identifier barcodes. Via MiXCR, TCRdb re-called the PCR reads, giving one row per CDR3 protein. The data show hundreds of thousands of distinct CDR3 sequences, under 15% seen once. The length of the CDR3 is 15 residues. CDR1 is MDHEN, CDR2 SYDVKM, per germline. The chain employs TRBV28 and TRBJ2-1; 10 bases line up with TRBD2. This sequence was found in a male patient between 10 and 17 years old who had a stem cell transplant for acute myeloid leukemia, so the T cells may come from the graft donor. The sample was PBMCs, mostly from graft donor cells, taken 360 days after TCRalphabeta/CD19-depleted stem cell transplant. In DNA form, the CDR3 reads TGTGCCGGCAGCCCTAGCGGGAGCTCCTACAATGAGCAGTTCTTC. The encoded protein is CAGSPSGSSYNEQFF.